This T cell receptor beta chain appears in the sequencing data of a study of T cells in Graves' hyperthyroidism and ophthalmopathy. With respect to this clonotype: What it recognizes is unknown.

CDR1 is ENHRY, CDR2 SYGVKD, per germline. The CDR3 is 14 amino acids. With V trimmed by 5 bases and J by 5 bases, 7 bases remained unmatched. General study findings and limits: With a median lead of approximately 6.4 months before onset, the model predicted ophthalmopathy.

The investigators amplified TCR beta CDR3 regions from RNA transcripts. When the TCR CDR3 underwent first-round RT-PCR, the HTBI primer set was used. From the multiplex PCR reads, TCRdb called clonotypes with MiXCR, one entry per CDR3 protein. This table holds around 600,000 distinct CDR3 sequences, less than 45% found once. The sequence was obtained from an adult man with Graves' disease, either hyperthyroidism or ophthalmopathy (not recorded which). The chain combines TRBV10-3 with TRBJ2-7; 9 bases are shared with TRBD1. The specimen sequenced was peripheral blood or thyroid tissue (not recorded which). CDR3 sequence reads: CAISSGQGSDEQYF. The CDR3 DNA sequence: TGTGCCATCAGTTCCGGACAGGGGAGCGACGAGCAGTACTTC.